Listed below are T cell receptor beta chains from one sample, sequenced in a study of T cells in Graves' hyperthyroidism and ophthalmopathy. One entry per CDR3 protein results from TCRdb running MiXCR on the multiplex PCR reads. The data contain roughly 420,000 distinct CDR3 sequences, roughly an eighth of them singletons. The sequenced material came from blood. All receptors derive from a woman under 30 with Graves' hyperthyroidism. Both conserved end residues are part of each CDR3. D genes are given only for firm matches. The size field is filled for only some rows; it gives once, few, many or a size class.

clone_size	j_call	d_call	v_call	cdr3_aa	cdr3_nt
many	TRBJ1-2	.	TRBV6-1	CASSERTEFYGYTF	TGTGCCAGCAGTGAAAGGACAGAATTCTATGGCTACACCTTC
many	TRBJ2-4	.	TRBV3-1	CASSQGRLTKNIQYF	TGTGCCAGCAGCCAAGGGCGACTTACCAAAAACATTCAGTACTTC
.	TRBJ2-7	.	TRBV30	CAWSLGQLRDEQYF	TGTGCCTGGAGTTTAGGACAGTTGAGAGACGAGCAGTACTTC
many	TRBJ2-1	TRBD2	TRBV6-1	CASSWVAGGYNEQFF	TGTGCCAGCAGTTGGGTAGCGGGAGGGTACAATGAGCAGTTCTTC
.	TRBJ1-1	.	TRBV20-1	CSARAHSEAFF	TGCAGTGCTAGAGCGCACAGTGAAGCTTTCTTT
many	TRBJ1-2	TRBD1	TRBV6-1	CASSDGTGPSGYTF	TGTGCCAGCAGTGATGGGACAGGGCCAAGTGGCTACACCTTC
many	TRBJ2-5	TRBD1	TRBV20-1	CSARQGAIRETQYF	TGCAGTGCTAGACAGGGGGCCATCCGAGAGACCCAGTACTTC
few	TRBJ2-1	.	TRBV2	CAGSADRPPLEEQFF	TGTGCCGGCAGTGCGGACAGACCCCCCCTCGAGGAGCAGTTCTTC
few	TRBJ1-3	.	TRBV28	CASSLAGIESGNTIYF	TGTGCCAGCAGTTTAGCGGGGATAGAGTCTGGAAACACCATATATTTT
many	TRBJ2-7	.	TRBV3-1	CASSQAQTYEQYF	TGTGCCAGCAGCCAAGCACAGACCTACGAGCAGTACTTC
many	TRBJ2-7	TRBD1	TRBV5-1	CASRGTEAHYEQYF	TGCGCCAGCAGAGGGACAGAGGCTCACTACGAGCAGTACTTC
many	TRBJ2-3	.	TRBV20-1	CSASSSGASTDTQYF	TGCAGTGCTAGCAGTAGCGGAGCTAGCACAGATACGCAGTATTTT
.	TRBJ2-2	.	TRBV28	CASRLPVAGELFF	TGTGCCAGCAGGCTCCCGGTCGCCGGGGAGCTGTTTTTT
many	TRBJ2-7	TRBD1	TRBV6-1	CASTSGGQGVDEQYF	TGTGCCAGCACTTCAGGAGGACAGGGAGTCGACGAGCAGTACTTC
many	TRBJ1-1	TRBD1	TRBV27	CASSPTSGTGLSTEAFF	TGTGCCAGCAGTCCGACCTCCGGGACAGGGTTGTCCACTGAAGCTTTCTTT
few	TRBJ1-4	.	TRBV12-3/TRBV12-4	CASSLAAGGEKLFF	TGTGCCAGCAGTTTGGCCGCTGGGGGTGAAAAACTGTTTTTT
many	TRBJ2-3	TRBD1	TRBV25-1	CASSPGTGIITDTQYF	TGTGCCAGCAGTCCCGGGACAGGGATCATCACAGATACGCAGTATTTT
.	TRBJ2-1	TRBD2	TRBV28	CASSLVGTRAYNEQFF	TGTGCCAGCAGTTTAGTCGGGACTAGGGCCTACAATGAGCAGTTCTTC
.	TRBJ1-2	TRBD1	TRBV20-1	CSTRPPTGGAFYGYTF	TGCAGTACTAGACCTCCGACAGGGGGCGCTTTCTATGGCTACACCTTC
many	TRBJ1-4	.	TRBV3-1	CASSPASNEKLFF	TGTGCCAGCAGCCCCGCGAGTAATGAAAAACTGTTTTTT
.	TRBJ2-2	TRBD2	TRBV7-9	CASSASSGRLTGELFF	TGTGCCAGCAGCGCCAGTAGCGGGAGGTTGACCGGGGAGCTGTTTTTT
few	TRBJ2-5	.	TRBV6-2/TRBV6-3	CASSFRVRETQYF	TGTGCCAGCAGTTTTCGGGTCCGGGAGACCCAGTACTTC
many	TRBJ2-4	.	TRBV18	CASSQGAKNIQYF	TGTGCCAGCTCCCAGGGAGCCAAAAACATTCAGTACTTC
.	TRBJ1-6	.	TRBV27	CASSLEGNSPLHF	TGTGCCAGCAGTTTAGAGGGGAACTCACCCCTCCACTTT
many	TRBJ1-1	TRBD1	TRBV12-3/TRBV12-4	CASSFPTGGFTEAFF	TGTGCCAGCAGCTTTCCGACAGGGGGCTTCACTGAAGCTTTCTTT
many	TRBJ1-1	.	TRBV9	CASSVDPAANTEAFF	TGTGCCAGCAGCGTAGACCCTGCGGCGAACACTGAAGCTTTCTTT
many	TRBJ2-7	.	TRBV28	CASRGGEAEQYF	TGTGCCAGCCGAGGAGGAGAGGCCGAGCAGTACTTC
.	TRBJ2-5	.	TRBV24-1	CATSDGIQETQYF	TGTGCCACCAGTGATGGGATACAAGAGACCCAGTACTTC
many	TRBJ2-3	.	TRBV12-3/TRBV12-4	CASSYRRTSTDTQYF	TGTGCCAGCAGCTACAGAAGAACTAGCACAGATACGCAGTATTTT
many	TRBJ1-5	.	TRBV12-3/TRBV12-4	CASSLVGLGGAGQPQHF	TGTGCCAGCAGTTTAGTTGGGTTGGGGGGGGCTGGTCAGCCCCAGCATTTT
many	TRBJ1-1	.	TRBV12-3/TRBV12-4	CASSWTQGTEAFF	TGTGCCAGCAGTTGGACCCAGGGCACTGAAGCTTTCTTT
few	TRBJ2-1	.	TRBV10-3	CAINGQGVYNEQFF	TGTGCCATCAACGGGCAAGGGGTTTACAATGAGCAGTTCTTC
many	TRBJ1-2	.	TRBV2	CASSGGTSNGYTF	TGTGCCAGCAGCGGGGGGACCTCTAATGGCTACACCTTC
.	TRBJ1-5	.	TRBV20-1	CSASLSNQPQHF	TGCAGTGCTAGCCTTAGCAATCAGCCCCAGCATTTT
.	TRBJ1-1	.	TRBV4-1	CASSQGPGGWSTEAFF	TGCGCCAGCAGCCAAGGACCTGGGGGGTGGAGCACTGAAGCTTTCTTT
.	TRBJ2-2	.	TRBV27	CASSYQGSTGELFF	TGTGCCAGCAGTTATCAGGGGAGCACCGGGGAGCTGTTTTTT
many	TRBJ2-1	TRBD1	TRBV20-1	CSARGGDRGYNEQFF	TGCAGTGCTAGAGGGGGGGACAGGGGATACAATGAGCAGTTCTTC
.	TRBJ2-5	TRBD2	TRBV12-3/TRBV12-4	CASSRAAGTSGRGLKTQYF	TGTGCCAGCAGTCGCGCGGCCGGGACTAGCGGGAGGGGGTTGAAGACCCAGTACTTC
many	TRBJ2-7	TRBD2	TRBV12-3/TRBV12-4	CASSSGLVLGEQYF	TGTGCCAGCAGTTCGGGACTAGTCTTGGGGGAGCAGTACTTC
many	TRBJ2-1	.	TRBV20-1	CSARDHEGGAYNEQFF	TGCAGTGCTAGAGATCACGAGGGGGGGGCCTACAATGAGCAGTTCTTC
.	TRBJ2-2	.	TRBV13	CASSGGEKRATGELFF	TGTGCCAGCAGCGGTGGGGAGAAGAGGGCCACCGGGGAGCTGTTTTTT
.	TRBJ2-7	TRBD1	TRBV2	CASRATGAEQYF	TGTGCCAGCAGGGCGACAGGGGCCGAGCAGTACTTC
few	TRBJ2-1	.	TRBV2	CASSDPWGRSGYEQFF	TGTGCCAGCAGTGACCCATGGGGAAGGTCCGGCTACGAGCAGTTCTTC
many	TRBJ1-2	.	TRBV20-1	CSARPGLINYGYTF	TGCAGTGCTAGACCAGGACTGATTAACTATGGCTACACCTTC
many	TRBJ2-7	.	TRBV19	CASSTTPGRPYEQYF	TGTGCCAGTAGTACAACCCCGGGACGGCCCTACGAGCAGTACTTC
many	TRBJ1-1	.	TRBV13	CATHSEGRENTEAFF	TGTGCCACCCACTCCGAGGGCAGGGAAAACACTGAAGCTTTCTTT
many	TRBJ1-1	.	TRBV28	CASSLFGAGSIEAFF	TGTGCCAGCAGTTTATTTGGGGCAGGCAGCATTGAAGCTTTCTTT
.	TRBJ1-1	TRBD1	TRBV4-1	CASSTSTGGTEAFF	TGCGCCAGCAGTACCTCGACAGGGGGCACTGAAGCTTTCTTT
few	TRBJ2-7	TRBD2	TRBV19	CASSIWQTGGYEQYF	TGTGCCAGTAGTATTTGGCAGACGGGAGGCTACGAGCAGTACTTC
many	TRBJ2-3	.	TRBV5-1	CASSLDGFGADTQYF	TGCGCCAGCAGCTTGGACGGCTTCGGAGCAGATACGCAGTATTTT
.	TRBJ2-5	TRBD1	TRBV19	CASSTRGRVETQYF	TGTGCCAGTAGTACCAGGGGGCGGGTGGAGACCCAGTACTTC
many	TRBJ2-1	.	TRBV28	CASSLGRDVQFF	TGTGCCAGCAGTTTAGGCAGGGACGTGCAGTTCTTC
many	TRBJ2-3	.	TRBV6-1	CASSVSWLLYF	TGTGCCAGCAGCGTCTCGTGGTTGCTGTATTTT
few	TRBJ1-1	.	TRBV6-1	CASSPPAGGGTEAFF	TGTGCCAGCAGCCCGCCGGCGGGGGGTGGTACTGAAGCTTTCTTT
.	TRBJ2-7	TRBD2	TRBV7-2	CASSPLIAGWSEQYF	TGTGCCAGCAGCCCTCTGATAGCGGGATGGAGCGAGCAGTACTTC
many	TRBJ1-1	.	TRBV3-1	CASSRSGRNTEAFF	TGTGCCAGCAGCCGCTCGGGCAGGAACACTGAAGCTTTCTTT